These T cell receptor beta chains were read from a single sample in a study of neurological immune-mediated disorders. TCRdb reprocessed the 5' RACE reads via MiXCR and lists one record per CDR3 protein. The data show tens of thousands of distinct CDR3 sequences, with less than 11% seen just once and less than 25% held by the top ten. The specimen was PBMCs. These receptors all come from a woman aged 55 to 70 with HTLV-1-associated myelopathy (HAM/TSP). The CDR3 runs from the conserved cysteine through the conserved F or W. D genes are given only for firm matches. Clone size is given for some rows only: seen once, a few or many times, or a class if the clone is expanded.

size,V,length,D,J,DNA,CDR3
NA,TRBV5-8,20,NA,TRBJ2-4,TGTGTCAGCAGCTCAATAATAGTGGGTTACAGCCGGAAAGCCAAAAACATTCAGTACTTC,CVSSSIIVGYSRKAKNIQYF
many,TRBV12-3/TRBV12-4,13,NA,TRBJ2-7,TGTGCCAGCAGCTCGGGGCCCCCTACGAAACAGTACTTC,CASSSGPPTKQYF
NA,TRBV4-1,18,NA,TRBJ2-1,TGCTCCAGCAGACGGGGGACAGATGGAATTCCCTCCTACAATGAGCAGTTCTTC,CSSRRGTDGIPSYNEQFF
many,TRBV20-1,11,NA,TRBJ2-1,TGCAGTGCTAGAGAGGTAAATGAGCAGTTCTTC,CSAREVNEQFF
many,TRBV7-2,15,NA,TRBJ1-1,TGTGCCAGCAGCTTAGATCGGCAAACGAACACTGAAGCTTTCTTT,CASSLDRQTNTEAFF
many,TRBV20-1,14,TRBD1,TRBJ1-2,TGCAGTGCTTCTTGGGACAGGGGATACTATGGCTACACCTTC,CSASWDRGYYGYTF
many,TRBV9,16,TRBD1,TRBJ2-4,TGTGCCAGCAGCGTAGAAGGGCGGCAGGGGGCAGACATTCAGTACTTC,CASSVEGRQGADIQYF
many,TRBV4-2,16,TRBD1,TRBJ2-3,TGTGCCAGCAGCCACCAAGCGGGACAGGGAGCAGATACGCAGTATTTT,CASSHQAGQGADTQYF
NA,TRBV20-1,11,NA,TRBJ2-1,TGCAGTGCCCAGACGAGACAGAAGCAGTTCTTC,CSAQTRQKQFF
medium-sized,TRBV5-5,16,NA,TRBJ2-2,TGTGCCAGCAGCTTGAGAGGTCCACTCAACACCGGGGAGCTGTTTTTT,CASSLRGPLNTGELFF
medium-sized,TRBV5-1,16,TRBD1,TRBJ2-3,TGCGCCAGCAGCTTATCACAGGGGACACCAACAGATACGCAGTATTTT,CASSLSQGTPTDTQYF
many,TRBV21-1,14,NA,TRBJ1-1,TGTGCCAGCATTTCATCATGGCAGGACACTGAAGCTTTCTTT,CASISSWQDTEAFF
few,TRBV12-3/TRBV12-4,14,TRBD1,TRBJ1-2,TGTGCCAGCAGCCTCCCAGGGGGCTGCTATGGCTACACCTTC,CASSLPGGCYGYTF
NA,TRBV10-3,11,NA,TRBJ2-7,TGTGCCACAAACACAGGGCCCGAGCAGTACTTC,CATNTGPEQYF
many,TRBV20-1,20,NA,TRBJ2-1,TGCAGTGCTAGAGAGGAAGTGGGGGGAGCCCAAAGGAGCTCCTACAATGAGCAGTTCTTC,CSAREEVGGAQRSSYNEQFF
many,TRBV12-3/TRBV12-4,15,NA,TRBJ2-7,TGTGCCAGCAGCCCTCAGGGAGGTTGGTCCTACGAGCAGTACTTC,CASSPQGGWSYEQYF
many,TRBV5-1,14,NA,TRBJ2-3,TGCGCCAGCAGCTCCCACCCGACTACAGATACGCAGTATTTT,CASSSHPTTDTQYF
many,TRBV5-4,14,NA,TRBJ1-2,TGTGCCAGCAGCTTGAAACAGGGTGACTATGGCTACACCTTC,CASSLKQGDYGYTF
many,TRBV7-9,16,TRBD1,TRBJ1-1,TGTGCCAGCAGCTCAATTGGAGGACAGGGTAGAACTGAAGCTTTCTTT,CASSSIGGQGRTEAFF
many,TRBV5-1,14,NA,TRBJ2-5,TGCGCCAGCAGCTTGGGGGTAGTCAAAGAGACCCAGTACTTC,CASSLGVVKETQYF
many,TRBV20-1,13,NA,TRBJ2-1,TGCAGTGCCATCTTTACGTCGCCGGGTGAGCAGTTCTTC,CSAIFTSPGEQFF
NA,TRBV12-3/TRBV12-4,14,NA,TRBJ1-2,TGTGCCAGCAGTTTGCTTGCGCTTAACTATGGCTACACCTTC,CASSLLALNYGYTF
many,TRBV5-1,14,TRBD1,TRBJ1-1,TGCGCCAGCAGCTTTACAGGGGTGAACACTGAAGCTTTCTTT,CASSFTGVNTEAFF
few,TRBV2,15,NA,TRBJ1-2,TGTGCTAAATCCCCGGCCAGACTAGCTAACTATGGCTACACCTTC,CAKSPARLANYGYTF
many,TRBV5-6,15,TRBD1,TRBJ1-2,TGTGCCAGCAGCTTGGGACAGGGGACAGTCTATGGCTACACCTTC,CASSLGQGTVYGYTF
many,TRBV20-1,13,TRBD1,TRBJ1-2,TGCAGTGCTCCCGACAGGGAAAACTATGGCTACACCTTC,CSAPDRENYGYTF
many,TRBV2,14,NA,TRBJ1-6,TGTGCCAGCAGTTACAACAGGGTAGGGTCACCCCTCCACTTT,CASSYNRVGSPLHF
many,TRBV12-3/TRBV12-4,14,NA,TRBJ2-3,TGTGCCAGCAGCGTTTGGAGCTACACAGATACGCAGTATTTT,CASSVWSYTDTQYF
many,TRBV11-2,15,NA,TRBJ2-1,TGTGCCAGCAGCTTAGGGGGGGGCCCCTACAATGAGCAGTTCTTC,CASSLGGGPYNEQFF
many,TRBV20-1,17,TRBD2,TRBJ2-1,TGCAGTGCTAGCTCCCCCGTTGGACTAGCGTCCTACAATGAGCAGTTCTTC,CSASSPVGLASYNEQFF
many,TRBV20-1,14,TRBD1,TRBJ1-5,TGCAGTGCTGGGGACAGGGATAGCAATCAGCCCCAGCATTTT,CSAGDRDSNQPQHF
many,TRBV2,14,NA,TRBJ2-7,TGTGCCATCCGCGGGGTTCTCCTTCCCTACGAGCAGTACTTC,CAIRGVLLPYEQYF
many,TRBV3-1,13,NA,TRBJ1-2,TGTGCCAGCAGCCAAGGGTATTCTTATGGCTACACCTTC,CASSQGYSYGYTF
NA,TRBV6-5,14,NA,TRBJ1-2,TGTGCCAGCAGTTACAGCCCCGGGACATCTGGCTACACCTTC,CASSYSPGTSGYTF
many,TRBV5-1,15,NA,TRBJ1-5,TGCGCCAGCAGTCCCGTGGACAGCATCAATCAGCCCCAGCATTTT,CASSPVDSINQPQHF
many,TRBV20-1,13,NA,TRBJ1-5,TGCAGTGCCAGAGTGGCAGGGTTGGCGCCCCAGCATTTT,CSARVAGLAPQHF
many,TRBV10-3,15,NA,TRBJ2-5,TGTGCCATCAGTGACCCGGAGGACGGAGAGGGGACCCAGTACTTC,CAISDPEDGEGTQYF
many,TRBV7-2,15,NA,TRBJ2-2,TGTGCCAGCAGCTTCAGGAGGGATGGGACCGGGGAGCTGTTTTTT,CASSFRRDGTGELFF
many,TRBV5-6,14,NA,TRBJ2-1,TGTGCCAGCAGCCACCGACGCCTCTACAATGAGCAGTTCTTC,CASSHRRLYNEQFF
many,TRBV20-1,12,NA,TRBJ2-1,TGCAGTGCTAGCCCCGAGTACAATGAGCAGTTCTTC,CSASPEYNEQFF
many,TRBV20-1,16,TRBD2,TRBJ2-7,TGCAGTGCTAGAGATCTGATAGGCGGGGGAAAGCCCGAGCAGTACTTC,CSARDLIGGGKPEQYF
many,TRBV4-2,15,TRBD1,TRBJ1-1,TGTGCCAGCAGCCAAGCTGGGACAGGGGCCACTGAAGCTTTCTTT,CASSQAGTGATEAFF
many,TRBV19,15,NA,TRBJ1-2,TGTGCCAGTAGTCCAGATAACGAGCGGAACTATGGCTACACCTTC,CASSPDNERNYGYTF
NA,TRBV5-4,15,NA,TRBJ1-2,TGTGCCAGCAGCTTGGACCCACAGGGTCTCTATGGCTACACCTTC,CASSLDPQGLYGYTF
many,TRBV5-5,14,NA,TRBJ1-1,TGTGCCAGCAGCTTTCAGGGGTCGAACACTGAAGCTTTCTTT,CASSFQGSNTEAFF
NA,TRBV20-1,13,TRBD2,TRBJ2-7,TGCAGTGCCCGGGATGGCGGGAGACTCGAAAAGTACTTC,CSARDGGRLEKYF